This TCR beta chain originates from a study of human CD8 memory T cell subsets. UMI-labeled 5' RACE was used, and it produced the TCR beta libraries. How the authors handled the data: Each of the TCR beta libraries had somewhere between about 2,800 and 18,000 functional CDR3 beta clonotypes in it. TCRdb re-called the 5' RACE reads and catalogs CDR3 proteins one per entry, DNA excluded. TCRdb, rather than the study authors, made the V and J calls. This listing includes around 7,500 distinct CDR3 sequences. The germline CDR1 and CDR2 sequences are LNHNV and YYDKDF (reference sequence). There are 13 residues in the CDR3.

This TCR was sampled from a human donor in good health. This sequence joins TRBV15 and TRBJ2-7. Sequences were obtained from CD8+ T cells from PBMCs. The CDR3 region is CATSDDVAYEQYF.